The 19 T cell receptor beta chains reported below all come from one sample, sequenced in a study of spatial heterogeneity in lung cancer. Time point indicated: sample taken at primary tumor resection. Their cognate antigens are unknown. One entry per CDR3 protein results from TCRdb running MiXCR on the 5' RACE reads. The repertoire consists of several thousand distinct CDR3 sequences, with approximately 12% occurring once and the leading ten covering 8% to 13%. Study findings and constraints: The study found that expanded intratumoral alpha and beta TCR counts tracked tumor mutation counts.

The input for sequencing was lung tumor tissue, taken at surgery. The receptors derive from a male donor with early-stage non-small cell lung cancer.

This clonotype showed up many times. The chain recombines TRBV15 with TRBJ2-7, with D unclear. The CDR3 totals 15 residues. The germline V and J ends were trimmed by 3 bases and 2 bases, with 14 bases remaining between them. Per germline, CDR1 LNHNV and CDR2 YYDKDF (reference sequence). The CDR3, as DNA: TGTGCCACCAGCAGCGTGCACCGTAAACCCTACGAGCAGTACTTC. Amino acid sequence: CATSSVHRKPYEQYF.

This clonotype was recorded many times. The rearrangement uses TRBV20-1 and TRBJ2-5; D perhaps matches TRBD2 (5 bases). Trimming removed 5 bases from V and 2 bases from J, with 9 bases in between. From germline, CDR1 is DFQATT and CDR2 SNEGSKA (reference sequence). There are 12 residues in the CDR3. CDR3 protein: CSALKRQETQYF. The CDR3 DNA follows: TGCAGTGCTCTAAAGCGGCAAGAGACCCAGTACTTC.

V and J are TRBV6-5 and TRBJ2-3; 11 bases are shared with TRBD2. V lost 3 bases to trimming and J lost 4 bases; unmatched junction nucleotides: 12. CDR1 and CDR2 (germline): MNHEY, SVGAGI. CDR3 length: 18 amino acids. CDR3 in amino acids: CASSYDSLLAGVPDTQYF. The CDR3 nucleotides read TGTGCCAGCAGTTATGACAGCTTACTAGCGGGGGTTCCAGATACGCAGTATTTT.

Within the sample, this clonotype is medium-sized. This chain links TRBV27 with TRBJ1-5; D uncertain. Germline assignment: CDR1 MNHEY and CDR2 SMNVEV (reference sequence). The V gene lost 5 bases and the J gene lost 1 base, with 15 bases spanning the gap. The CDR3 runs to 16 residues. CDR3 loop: CASSMTRPLSNQPQHF. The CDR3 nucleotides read TGTGCCAGCAGTATGACCAGGCCCCTGAGCAATCAGCCCCAGCATTTT.

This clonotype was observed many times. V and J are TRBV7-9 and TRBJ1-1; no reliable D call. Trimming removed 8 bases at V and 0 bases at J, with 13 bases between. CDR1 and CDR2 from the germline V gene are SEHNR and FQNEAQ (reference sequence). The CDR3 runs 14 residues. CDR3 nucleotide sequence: TGTGCCAGCTTCCGTTCCGAGGTGAACACTGAAGCTTTCTTT. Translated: CASFRSEVNTEAFF.

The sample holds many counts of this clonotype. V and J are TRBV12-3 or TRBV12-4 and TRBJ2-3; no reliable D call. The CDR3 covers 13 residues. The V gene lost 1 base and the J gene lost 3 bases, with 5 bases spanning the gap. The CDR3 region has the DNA TGTGCCAGCAGTTTAGAGAGGACAGATACGCAGTATTTT. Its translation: CASSLERTDTQYF.

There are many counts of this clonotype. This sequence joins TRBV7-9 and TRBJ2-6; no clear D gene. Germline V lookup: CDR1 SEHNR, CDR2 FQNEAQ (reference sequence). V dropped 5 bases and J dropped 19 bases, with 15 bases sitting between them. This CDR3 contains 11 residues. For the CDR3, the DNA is TGTGCCAGCAGCCCAGGTTACAGAATAACTTTC. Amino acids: CASSPGYRITF.

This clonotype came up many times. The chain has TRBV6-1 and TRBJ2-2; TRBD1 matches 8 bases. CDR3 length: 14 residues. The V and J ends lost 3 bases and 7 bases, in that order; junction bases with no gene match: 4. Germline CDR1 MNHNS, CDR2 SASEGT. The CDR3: CASSDRGRNGELFF. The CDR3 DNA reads TGTGCCAGCAGTGACAGGGGGCGGAACGGGGAGCTGTTTTTT.

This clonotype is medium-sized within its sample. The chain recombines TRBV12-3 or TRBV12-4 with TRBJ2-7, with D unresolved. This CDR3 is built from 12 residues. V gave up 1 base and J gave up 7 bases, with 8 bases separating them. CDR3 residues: CASSLGVGEQYF. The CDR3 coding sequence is TGTGCCAGCAGTTTAGGGGTGGGAGAGCAGTACTTC.

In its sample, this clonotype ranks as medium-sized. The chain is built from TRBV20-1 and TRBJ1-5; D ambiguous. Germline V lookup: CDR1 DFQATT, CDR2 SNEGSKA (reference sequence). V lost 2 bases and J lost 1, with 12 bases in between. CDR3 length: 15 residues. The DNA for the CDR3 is TGCAGTGCTAGATTTCGGGGTGTGAGCAATCAGCCCCAGCATTTT. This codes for CSARFRGVSNQPQHF.

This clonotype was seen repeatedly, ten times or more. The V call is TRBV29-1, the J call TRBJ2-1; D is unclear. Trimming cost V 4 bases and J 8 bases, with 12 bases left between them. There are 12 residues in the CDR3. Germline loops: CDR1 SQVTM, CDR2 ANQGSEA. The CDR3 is CSVGVYEDEQFF. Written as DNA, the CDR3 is TGCAGCGTTGGGGTCTATGAGGATGAGCAGTTCTTC.

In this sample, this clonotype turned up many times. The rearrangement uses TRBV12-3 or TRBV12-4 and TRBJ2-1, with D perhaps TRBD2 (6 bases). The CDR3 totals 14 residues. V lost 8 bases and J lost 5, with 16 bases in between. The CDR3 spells CASSGVGRNNEQFF. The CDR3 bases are TGTGCCAGCTCGGGGGTGGGGCGAAACAATGAGCAGTTCTTC.

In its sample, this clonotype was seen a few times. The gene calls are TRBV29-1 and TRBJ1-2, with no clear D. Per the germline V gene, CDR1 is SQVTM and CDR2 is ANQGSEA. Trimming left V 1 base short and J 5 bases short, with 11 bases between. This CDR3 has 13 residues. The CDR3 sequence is CSVEVYPGYGYTF. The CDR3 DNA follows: TGCAGCGTTGAAGTATATCCGGGTTATGGCTACACCTTC.

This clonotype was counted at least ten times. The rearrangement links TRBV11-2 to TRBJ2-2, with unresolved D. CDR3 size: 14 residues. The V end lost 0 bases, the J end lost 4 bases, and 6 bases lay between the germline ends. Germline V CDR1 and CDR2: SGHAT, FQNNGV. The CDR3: CASSLEGLTGELFF. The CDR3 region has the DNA TGTGCCAGCAGCTTAGAGGGCCTCACCGGGGAGCTGTTTTTT.

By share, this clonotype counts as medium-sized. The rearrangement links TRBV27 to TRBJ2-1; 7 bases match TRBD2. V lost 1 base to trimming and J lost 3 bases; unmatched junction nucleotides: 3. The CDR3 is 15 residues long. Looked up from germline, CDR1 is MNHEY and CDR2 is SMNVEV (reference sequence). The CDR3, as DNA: TGTGCCAGCAGTTTATTAGCGGGCCTCTACAATGAGCAGTTCTTC. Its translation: CASSLLAGLYNEQFF.

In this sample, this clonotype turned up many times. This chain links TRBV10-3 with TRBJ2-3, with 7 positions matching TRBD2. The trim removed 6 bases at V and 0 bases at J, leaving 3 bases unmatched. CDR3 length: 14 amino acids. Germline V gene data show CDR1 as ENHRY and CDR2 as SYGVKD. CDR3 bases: TGTGCCATCAGGGGGAGGGAGAGCACAGATACGCAGTATTTT. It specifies CAIRGRESTDTQYF.

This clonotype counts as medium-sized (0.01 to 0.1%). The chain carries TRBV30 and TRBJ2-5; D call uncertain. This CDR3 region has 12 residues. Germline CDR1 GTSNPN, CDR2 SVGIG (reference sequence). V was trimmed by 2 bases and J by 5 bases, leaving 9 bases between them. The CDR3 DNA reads TGTGCCTGGAGTTTCCTCCAGGAGACCCAGTACTTC. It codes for CAWSFLQETQYF. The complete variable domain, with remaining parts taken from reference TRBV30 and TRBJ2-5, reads SQTIHQWPATLVQPVGSPLSLECTVEGTSNPNLYWYRQAAGRGLQLLFYSVGIGQISSEVPQNLSASRPQDRQFILSSKKLLLSDSGFYLCAWSFLQETQYFGPGTRLLVL.

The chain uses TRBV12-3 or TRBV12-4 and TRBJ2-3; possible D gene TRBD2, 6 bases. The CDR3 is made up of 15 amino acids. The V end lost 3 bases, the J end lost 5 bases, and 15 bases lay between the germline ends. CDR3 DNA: TGTGCCAGCAGTTTGCCGGCATCGGGGGTAGATACGCAGTATTTT. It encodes CASSLPASGVDTQYF.

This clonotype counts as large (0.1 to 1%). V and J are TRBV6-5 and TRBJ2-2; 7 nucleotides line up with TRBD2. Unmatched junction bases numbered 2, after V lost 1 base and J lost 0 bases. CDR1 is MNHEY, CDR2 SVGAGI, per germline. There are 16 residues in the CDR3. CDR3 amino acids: CASSYYSGANTGELFF. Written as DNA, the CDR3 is TGTGCCAGCAGTTACTACAGCGGGGCGAACACCGGGGAGCTGTTTTTT.